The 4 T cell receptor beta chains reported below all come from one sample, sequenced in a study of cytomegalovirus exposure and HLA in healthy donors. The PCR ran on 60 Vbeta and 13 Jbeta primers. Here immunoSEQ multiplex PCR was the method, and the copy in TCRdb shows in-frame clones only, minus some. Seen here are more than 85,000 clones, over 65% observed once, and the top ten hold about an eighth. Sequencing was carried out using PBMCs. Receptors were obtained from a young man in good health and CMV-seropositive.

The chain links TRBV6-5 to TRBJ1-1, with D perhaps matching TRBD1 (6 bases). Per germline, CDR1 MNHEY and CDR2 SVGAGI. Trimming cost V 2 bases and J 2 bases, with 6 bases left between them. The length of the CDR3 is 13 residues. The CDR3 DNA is TGTGCCAGCAGTTACGGGACAAACACTGAAGCTTTCTTT. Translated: CASSYGTNTEAFF.

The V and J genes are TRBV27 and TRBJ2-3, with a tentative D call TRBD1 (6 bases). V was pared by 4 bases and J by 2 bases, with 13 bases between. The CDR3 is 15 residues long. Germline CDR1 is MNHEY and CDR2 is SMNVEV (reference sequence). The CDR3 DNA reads TGTGCCAGCAGTTCGTCACAGGGAACCACAGATACGCAGTATTTT. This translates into CASSSSQGTTDTQYF.

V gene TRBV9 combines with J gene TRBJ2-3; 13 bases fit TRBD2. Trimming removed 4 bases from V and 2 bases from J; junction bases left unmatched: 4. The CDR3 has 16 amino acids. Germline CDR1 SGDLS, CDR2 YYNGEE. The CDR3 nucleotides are TGTGCCAGCAGCCCGACTAGCGGGGGGCTCACAGATACGCAGTATTTT. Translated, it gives CASSPTSGGLTDTQYF.

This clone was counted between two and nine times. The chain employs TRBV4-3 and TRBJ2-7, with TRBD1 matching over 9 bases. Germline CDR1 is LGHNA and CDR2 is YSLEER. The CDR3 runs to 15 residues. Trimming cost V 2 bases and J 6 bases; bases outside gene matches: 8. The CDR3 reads CASSQSRDRAPEQYF. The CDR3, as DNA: TGCGCCAGCAGCCAATCGCGGGACAGGGCACCCGAGCAGTACTTC.